This T cell receptor beta chain appears in the sequencing data of a study of shared clonotypes between healthy human individuals. Across the study: Donors were two women and three men aged 18 to 49. Every donor yielded three CD4 naive, three CD4 memory, two CD8 naive and one CD8 memory plate.

Produced via immunoSEQ multiplex PCR; TCRdb's table is partial and in-frame only. The sample has around 560,000 clones, approximately 95% seen once. In germline, CDR1 is LNHDA, CDR2 SQIVND (reference sequence). The CDR3 has 12 amino acids. V was cut by 3 bases and J by 6 bases, with 6 bases left in between. It was CD45RO-negative cells, positively selected for CCR7, that made up naive CD8 cells, with terminally differentiated effector memory CD45RA+ cells excluded. About this clone itself: Its antigen is unidentified. Other nucleotide sequences from this sample produce the same CDR3.

Notes on the study in general: It was observed that 5% to 6.5% of naive CD4 clonotypes were shared across a handful of donors.

The V gene is TRBV19, the J gene TRBJ1-5; D gene unclear. Sample: naive CD8+ T cells sorted from blood. The clonotype comes from a woman in her 30s in good health. For the CDR3, the DNA is TGTGCCAGTAGTATTGCTGGTCAGCCCCAGCATTTT. It encodes CASSIAGQPQHF.